The 19 T cell receptor beta chains given below trace back to one sample, sequenced in a study of T-cell reconstitution after alpha-beta-depleted transplantation in children. A library of TCRbeta sequences, prepared with unique molecular identifiers, was generated. TCRdb passed the PCR reads through MiXCR, listing each CDR3 protein once. The sample has 170,000 or so distinct CDR3 sequences, about 6.3% seen once. Sequenced material: PBMCs from the stem cell graft donor, taken from the stem cell graft. These receptors were obtained from a human donor who donated a stem cell graft to a child with Wiskott-Aldrich syndrome.

The chain joins TRBV29-1 to TRBJ1-1; D call uncertain. With 6 bases removed from V and 0 bases from J, the gap between germline ends came to 14 bases. Germline V gives CDR1 SQVTM, CDR2 ANQGSEA. CDR3 length equals 14 residues. The CDR3 DNA reads as TGCAGCGTACACCCCCGGGCGATGAACACTGAAGCTTTCTTT. Residues: CSVHPRAMNTEAFF.

This clonotype was detected many times. This sequence joins TRBV12-3 or TRBV12-4 and TRBJ1-3; D not certain. The length of the CDR3 is 13 residues. V lost 5 bases, J lost 0 bases, and 5 bases lay in between. The CDR3 loop is CASSNDSGNTIYF. For the CDR3, the DNA is TGTGCCAGCAGTAACGACTCTGGAAACACCATATATTTT.

This clonotype was counted ten times or more. This chain links TRBV2 with TRBJ1-1; TRBD1 agrees at 10 bases. Germline CDR1 is SNHLY and CDR2 is FYNNEI. Trimming took 5 bases from V and 6 from J; bases not matched to a gene: 6. The CDR3 sequence is 14 residues long. The CDR3 loop is CASSWDRGTAEAFF. The CDR3 bases are TGTGCCAGCAGTTGGGACAGGGGAACGGCTGAAGCTTTCTTT. The variable domain in full, with the rest retrieved from reference TRBV2 and TRBJ1-1, is EPEVTQTPSHQVTQMGQEVILRCVPISNHLYFYWYRQILGQKVEFLVSFYNNEISEKSEIFDDQFSVERPDGSNFTLKIRSTKLEDSAMYFCASSWDRGTAEAFFGQGTRLTVV.

This clonotype was seen many times. The chain combines TRBV19 with TRBJ2-1; D is unresolved. Germline V gives CDR1 LNHDA, CDR2 SQIVND (reference sequence). V shed 0 bases and J shed 0 bases, with 9 bases lying between them. This CDR3 has 16 amino acids. The CDR3 sequence is CASSIDSLSSYNEQFF. For the CDR3, the DNA is TGTGCCAGTAGTATAGACTCATTAAGCTCCTACAATGAGCAGTTCTTC.

This clonotype was observed at least ten times. The chain couples TRBV24-1 to TRBJ2-5; D is unresolved. V was cut by 2 bases and J by 1 base, with 10 bases left in between. The CDR3 loop spans 15 amino acids. The germline CDR1 and CDR2 sequences are KGHDR and SFDVKD. CDR3 sequence reads: CATSDSFSVQETQYF. In nucleotides, the CDR3 is TGTGCCACCAGTGATTCTTTCTCTGTCCAAGAGACCCAGTACTTC.

This clonotype has just a few counts. V usage is TRBV7-2 and J usage is TRBJ2-1, with 10 bases lining up with TRBD1. The CDR3 is made up of 14 amino acids. The V segment lost 0 bases and the J segment 14 bases; nucleotides outside the gene matches: 7. Germline values: CDR1 SGHTA, CDR2 FQGNSA. CDR3 in DNA: TGTGCCAGCAGCTTAGCGGGACAGGGGCCGAGCGAGTTCTTC. It codes for CASSLAGQGPSEFF.

This clonotype was found many times. This chain connects TRBV5-4 to TRBJ2-1; no clear D gene. Per the germline V gene, CDR1 is SGHNT and CDR2 is YYREEE (reference sequence). V lost 1 base, J lost 0 bases, and 8 bases lay in between. The CDR3 totals 15 residues. The DNA of the CDR3 is TGTGCCAGCAGCTTGTCTACGAGCTCCTACAATGAGCAGTTCTTC. It codes for CASSLSTSSYNEQFF.

This clonotype was seen many times. This sequence joins TRBV7-2 and TRBJ1-5; D gene unclear. The length of the CDR3 is 18 residues. Germline CDR1 reads SGHTA; CDR2 reads FQGNSA. Trimming removed 0 bases at V and 0 bases at J, with 15 bases between. CDR3 loop: CASSLAYRTEYSNQPQHF. The CDR3, as DNA: TGTGCCAGCAGCTTAGCGTACCGGACCGAGTATAGCAATCAGCCCCAGCATTTT.

There are many counts of this clonotype. This sequence joins TRBV28 and TRBJ1-2; a possible D gene is TRBD1 (6 bases). CDR1 is MDHEN and CDR2 is SYDVKM in the germline V gene. This CDR3 contains 14 residues. V lost 3 bases and J lost 5, with 13 bases in between. The CDR3 nucleotides are TGTGCCAGCAGTTTGACAGGCCGCGGGTATGGCTACACCTTC. It yields the protein CASSLTGRGYGYTF.

This clonotype was recorded at least ten times. J is TRBJ2-5 and V is TRBV7-2; D remains ambiguous. The CDR3 length is 12 residues. V was shortened by 5 bases and J by 4 bases, with 8 bases between the two germline ends. Germline assignment: CDR1 SGHTA and CDR2 FQGNSA. The CDR3, as DNA: TGTGCCAGCAGCCAACGAAGAGAGACCCAGTACTTC. It encodes CASSQRRETQYF.

This clonotype has ten or more counts. J is TRBJ1-3 and V is TRBV5-1; D is undetermined. V was clipped by 6 bases and J by 4 bases, with 11 bases between them. The CDR3 spans 13 residues. CDR1 SGHRS and CDR2 YFSETQ come from the germline V gene. The CDR3 nucleotides read TGCGCCAGCAACCAAGAACCAGGAAACACCATATATTTT. It translates to CASNQEPGNTIYF. Using reference TRBV5-1 and TRBJ1-3 for the parts outside the CDR3, the full variable domain is KAGVTQTPRYLIKTRGQQVTLSCSPISGHRSVSWYQQTPGQGLQFLFEYFSETQRNKGNFPGRFSGRQFSNSRSEMNVSTLELGDSALYLCASNQEPGNTIYFGEGSWLTVV.

The gene calls are TRBV11-2 and TRBJ2-7, with D tentatively TRBD1 or TRBD2 (5 bases each). Trimming took off 0 bases at V and 6 bases at J, with 12 bases between the two ends. The CDR3 sequence is 14 residues long. In germline, CDR1 is SGHAT, CDR2 FQNNGV. CDR3 in amino acids: CASSLDRGGGEQYF. CDR3 nucleotide sequence: TGTGCCAGCAGCTTAGATCGGGGCGGCGGCGAGCAGTACTTC.

This clonotype was seen ten or more times. V usage is TRBV14 and J usage is TRBJ2-7; 10 bases map to TRBD1. In germline, CDR1 is SGHDN, CDR2 FVKESK. J lost 5 bases, V lost 4 bases, and 5 bases had no gene match. CDR3 length: 14 amino acids. CDR3 sequence reads: CASSLGQGFHEQYF. The CDR3 region has the DNA TGTGCCAGCAGCCTGGGACAGGGGTTCCACGAGCAGTACTTC.

The sample holds many counts of this clonotype. The chain uses TRBV15 and TRBJ1-1, with D perhaps matching TRBD1 (5 bases). The CDR3 loop spans 15 amino acids. CDR1 LNHNV and CDR2 YYDKDF come from the germline V gene (reference sequence). V was pared by 0 bases and J by 6 bases, with 14 bases between. The chain's CDR3 is CATSRDRENKAEAFF. The DNA of the CDR3 is TGTGCCACCAGCAGAGACAGGGAAAATAAGGCTGAAGCTTTCTTT.

This clonotype was counted at least ten times. The chain carries TRBV25-1 and TRBJ1-2; D gene ambiguous. In germline, CDR1 is MGHDK, CDR2 SYGVNS. The V end lost 2 bases, the J end lost 3 bases, and 19 bases lay between the germline ends. The CDR3 consists of 17 residues. CDR3 region: CASSEGKGIPLDYGYTF. CDR3 DNA: TGTGCCAGCAGTGAAGGGAAGGGAATCCCTCTCGACTATGGCTACACCTTC.

The table lists this clonotype with a few counts. This sequence joins TRBV7-9 and TRBJ1-4, with D unclear. Germline CDR1 reads SEHNR; CDR2 reads FQNEAQ (reference sequence). The CDR3 is 12 amino acids. V lost 2 bases to trimming and J lost 5 bases, with 3 bases between them. The CDR3 sequence: CASSLPNEKLFF. The CDR3, as DNA: TGTGCCAGCAGCTTACCCAATGAAAAACTGTTTTTT.

This clonotype was seen at least ten times. The chain recombines TRBV6-5 with TRBJ1-1, with D tentatively TRBD1 (5 bases). The germline gives CDR1 MNHEY, CDR2 SVGAGI. V gave up 8 bases and J gave up 3 bases, with 13 bases separating them. This CDR3 has 13 residues. The CDR3 DNA follows: TGTGCCAGCCGACCGGGGGGACACACTGAAGCTTTCTTT. Residues: CASRPGGHTEAFF.

This clonotype was recorded at least ten times. The chain recombines TRBV7-9 with TRBJ2-3; D gene ambiguous. Germline loops: CDR1 SEHNR, CDR2 FQNEAQ (reference sequence). The germline V and J ends were trimmed by 5 bases and 2 bases, with 11 bases remaining between them. The CDR3 has 14 residues. CDR3 in DNA: TGTGCCAGCAGCCCAGGCAGAGCCACAGATACGCAGTATTTT. It specifies CASSPGRATDTQYF.

In this sample, this clonotype turned up many times. The V gene is TRBV5-1, the J gene TRBJ1-1; 7 nucleotides align to TRBD1. Trimming cost V 0 bases and J 5 bases; bases outside gene matches: 4. The germline V gene has CDR1 SGHRS and CDR2 YFSETQ. The CDR3 runs to 14 residues. CDR3 sequence reads: CASSLGQGETEAFF. The CDR3 coding sequence is TGCGCCAGCAGCTTGGGACAGGGAGAAACTGAAGCTTTCTTT.